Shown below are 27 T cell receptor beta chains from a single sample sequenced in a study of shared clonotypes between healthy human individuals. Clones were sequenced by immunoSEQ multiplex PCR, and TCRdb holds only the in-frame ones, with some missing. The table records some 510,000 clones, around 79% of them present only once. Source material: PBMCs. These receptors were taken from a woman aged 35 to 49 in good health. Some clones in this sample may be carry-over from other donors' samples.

The CDR3 sequence: CASRPSTGAGNTIYF. The CDR3 DNA is TGTGCCAGCAGACCTTCGACAGGGGCTGGAAACACCATATATTTT. The V call is TRBV7-9, the J call TRBJ1-3, with 8 nucleotides matching TRBD1. V shed 6 bases and J 2 bases; nucleotides not matched to a gene: 6. CDR1 SEHNR and CDR2 FQNEAQ come from the germline V gene (reference sequence). The CDR3 covers 15 residues.

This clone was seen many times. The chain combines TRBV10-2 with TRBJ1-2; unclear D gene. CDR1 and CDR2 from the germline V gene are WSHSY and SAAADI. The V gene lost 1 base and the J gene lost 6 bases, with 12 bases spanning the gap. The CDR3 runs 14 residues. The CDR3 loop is CASSEYPPRDGYTF. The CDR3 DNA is TGCGCCAGCAGTGAGTATCCGCCGAGGGATGGCTACACCTTC.

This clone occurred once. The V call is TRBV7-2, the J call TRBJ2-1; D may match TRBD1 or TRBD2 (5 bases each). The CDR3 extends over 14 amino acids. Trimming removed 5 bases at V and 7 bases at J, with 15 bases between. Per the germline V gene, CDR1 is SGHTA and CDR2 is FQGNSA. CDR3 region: CASSEGPRLNEQFF. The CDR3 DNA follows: TGTGCCAGCAGCGAGGGACCGCGTCTGAATGAGCAGTTCTTC.

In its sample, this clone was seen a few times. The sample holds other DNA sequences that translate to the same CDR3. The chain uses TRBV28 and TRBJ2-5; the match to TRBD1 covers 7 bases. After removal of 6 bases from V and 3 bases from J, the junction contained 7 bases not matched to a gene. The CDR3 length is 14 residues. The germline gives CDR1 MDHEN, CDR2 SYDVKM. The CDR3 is CASRSGTAKETQYF. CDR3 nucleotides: TGTGCCAGCAGATCCGGGACAGCCAAAGAGACCCAGTACTTC.

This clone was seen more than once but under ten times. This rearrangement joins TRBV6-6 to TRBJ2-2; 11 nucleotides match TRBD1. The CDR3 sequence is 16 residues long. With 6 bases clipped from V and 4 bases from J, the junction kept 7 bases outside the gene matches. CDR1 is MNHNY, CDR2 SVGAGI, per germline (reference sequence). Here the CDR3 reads CASSSGTGGSTGELFF. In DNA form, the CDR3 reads TGTGCCAGCAGCTCCGGGACAGGGGGTAGCACCGGGGAGCTGTTTTTT.

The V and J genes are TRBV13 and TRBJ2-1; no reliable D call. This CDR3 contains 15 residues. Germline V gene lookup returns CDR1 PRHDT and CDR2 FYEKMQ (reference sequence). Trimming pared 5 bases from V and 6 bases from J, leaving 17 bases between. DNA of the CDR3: TGTGCCAGCAGCCCCCCCAGGAGTCGGGTCAATGAGCAGTTCTTC. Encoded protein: CASSPPRSRVNEQFF.

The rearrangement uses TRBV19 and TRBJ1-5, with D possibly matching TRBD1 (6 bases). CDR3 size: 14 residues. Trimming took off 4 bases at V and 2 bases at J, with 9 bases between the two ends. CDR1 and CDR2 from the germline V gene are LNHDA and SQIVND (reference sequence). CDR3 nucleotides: TGTGCCAGTAGTAGGGCAGGGGGCAATCAGCCCCAGCATTTT. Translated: CASSRAGGNQPQHF.

For the CDR3, the DNA is TGTGCCAGCAGCGTTTTTACAGCTAACTATGGCTACACCTTC. Translating gives CASSVFTANYGYTF. The chain couples TRBV9 to TRBJ1-2; D is unresolved. The V end lost 2 bases, the J end lost 0 bases, and 8 bases lay between the germline ends. The germline CDR1 and CDR2 sequences are SGDLS and YYNGEE. The CDR3 contains 14 residues.

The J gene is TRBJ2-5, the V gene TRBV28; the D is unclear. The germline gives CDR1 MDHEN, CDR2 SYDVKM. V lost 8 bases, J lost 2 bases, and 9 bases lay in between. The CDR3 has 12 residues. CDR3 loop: CASGAGQETQYF. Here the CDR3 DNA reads TGTGCCAGCGGCGCCGGACAAGAGACCCAGTACTTC.

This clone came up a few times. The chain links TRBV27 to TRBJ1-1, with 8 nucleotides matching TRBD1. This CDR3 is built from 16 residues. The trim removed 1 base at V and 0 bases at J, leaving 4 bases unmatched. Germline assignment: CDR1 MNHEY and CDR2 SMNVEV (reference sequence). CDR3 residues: CASSLLAGGLNTEAFF. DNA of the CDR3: TGTGCCAGCAGTTTATTGGCAGGGGGCCTGAACACTGAAGCTTTCTTT.

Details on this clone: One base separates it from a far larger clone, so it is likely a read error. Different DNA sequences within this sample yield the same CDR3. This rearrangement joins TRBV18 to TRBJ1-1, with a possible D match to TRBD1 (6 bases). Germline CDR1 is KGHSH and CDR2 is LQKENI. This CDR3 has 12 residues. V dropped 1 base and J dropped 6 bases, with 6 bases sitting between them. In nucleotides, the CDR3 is TGTGCCAGCTCACCACAGGGGGCTGAAGCTTTCTTT. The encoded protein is CASSPQGAEAFF.

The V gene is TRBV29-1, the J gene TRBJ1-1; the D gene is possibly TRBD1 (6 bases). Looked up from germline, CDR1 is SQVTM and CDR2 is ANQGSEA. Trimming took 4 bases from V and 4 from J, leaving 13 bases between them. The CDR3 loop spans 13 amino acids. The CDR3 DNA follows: TGCAGCGTTGCTCTCGACAGGACCACTGAAGCTTTCTTT. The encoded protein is CSVALDRTTEAFF.

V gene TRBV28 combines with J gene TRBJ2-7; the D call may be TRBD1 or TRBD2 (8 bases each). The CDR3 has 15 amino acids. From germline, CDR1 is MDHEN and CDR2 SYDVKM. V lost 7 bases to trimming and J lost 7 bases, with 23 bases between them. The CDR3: CASTQTPGGDREQYF. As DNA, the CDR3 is TGTGCCAGCACCCAGACCCCCGGGGGGGACAGGGAGCAGTACTTC.

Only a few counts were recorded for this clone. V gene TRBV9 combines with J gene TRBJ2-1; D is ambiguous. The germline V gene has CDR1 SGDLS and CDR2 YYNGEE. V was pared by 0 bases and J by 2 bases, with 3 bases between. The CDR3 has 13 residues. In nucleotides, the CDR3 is TGTGCCAGCAGCGTAGACCCCTACAATGAGCAGTTCTTC. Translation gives CASSVDPYNEQFF.

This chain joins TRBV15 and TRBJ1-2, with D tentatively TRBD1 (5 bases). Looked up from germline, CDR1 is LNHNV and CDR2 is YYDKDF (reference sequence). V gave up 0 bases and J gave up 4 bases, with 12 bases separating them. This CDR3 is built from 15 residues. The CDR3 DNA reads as TGTGCCACCAGCAGAGATTGGGGGATAGGCTATGGCTACACCTTC. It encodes CATSRDWGIGYGYTF.

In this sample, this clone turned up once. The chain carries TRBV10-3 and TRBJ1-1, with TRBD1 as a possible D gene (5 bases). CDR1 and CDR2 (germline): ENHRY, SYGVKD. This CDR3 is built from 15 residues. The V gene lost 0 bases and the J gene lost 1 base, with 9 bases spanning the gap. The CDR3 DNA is TGTGCCATCAGTGAGTCGGGGGGTCGGAACACTGAAGCTTTCTTT. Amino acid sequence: CAISESGGRNTEAFF.

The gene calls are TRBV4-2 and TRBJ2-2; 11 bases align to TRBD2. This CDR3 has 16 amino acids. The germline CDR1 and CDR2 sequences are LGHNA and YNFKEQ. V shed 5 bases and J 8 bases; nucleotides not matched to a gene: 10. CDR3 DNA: TGTGCCAGCAGCTTGGAACTAGCGGGAGTATTTGGGGAGCTGTTTTTT. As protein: CASSLELAGVFGELFF.

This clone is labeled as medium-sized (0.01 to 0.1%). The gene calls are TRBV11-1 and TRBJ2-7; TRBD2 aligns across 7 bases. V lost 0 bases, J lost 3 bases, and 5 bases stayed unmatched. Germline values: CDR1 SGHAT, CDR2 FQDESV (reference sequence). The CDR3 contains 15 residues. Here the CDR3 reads CASSLAVTSSYEQYF. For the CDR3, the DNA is TGTGCCAGCAGCTTAGCAGTGACTAGCAGCTACGAGCAGTACTTC.

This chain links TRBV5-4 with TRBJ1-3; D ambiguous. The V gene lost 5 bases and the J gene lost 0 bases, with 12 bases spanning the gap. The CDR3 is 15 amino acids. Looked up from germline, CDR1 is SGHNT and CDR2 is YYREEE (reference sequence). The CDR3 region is CASSAAADSGNTIYF. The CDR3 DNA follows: TGTGCCAGCAGTGCAGCAGCGGACTCTGGAAACACCATATATTTT. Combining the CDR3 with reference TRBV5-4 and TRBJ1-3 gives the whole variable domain ETGVTQSPTHLIKTRGQQVTLRCSSQSGHNTVSWYQQALGQGPQFIFQYYREEENGRGNFPPRFSGLQFPNYSSELNVNALELDDSALYLCASSAAADSGNTIYFGEGSWLTVV.

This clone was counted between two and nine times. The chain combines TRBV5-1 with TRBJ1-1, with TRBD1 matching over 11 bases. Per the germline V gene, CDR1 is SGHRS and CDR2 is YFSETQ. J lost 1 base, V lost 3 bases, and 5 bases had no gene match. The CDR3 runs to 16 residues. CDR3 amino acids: CASSSGQGVGNTEAFF. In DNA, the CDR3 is TGCGCCAGCAGCTCGGGACAGGGGGTGGGGAACACTGAAGCTTTCTTT. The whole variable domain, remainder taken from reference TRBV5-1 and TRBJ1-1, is KAGVTQTPRYLIKTRGQQVTLSCSPISGHRSVSWYQQTPGQGLQFLFEYFSETQRNKGNFPGRFSGRQFSNSRSEMNVSTLELGDSALYLCASSSGQGVGNTEAFFGQGTRLTVV.

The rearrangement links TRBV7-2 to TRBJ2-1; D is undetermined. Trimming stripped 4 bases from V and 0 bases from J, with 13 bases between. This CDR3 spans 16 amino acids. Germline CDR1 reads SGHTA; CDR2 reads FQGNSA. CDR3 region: CASSSPGPSSYNEQFF. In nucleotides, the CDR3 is TGTGCCAGCAGCTCCCCCGGGCCTAGCTCCTACAATGAGCAGTTCTTC.

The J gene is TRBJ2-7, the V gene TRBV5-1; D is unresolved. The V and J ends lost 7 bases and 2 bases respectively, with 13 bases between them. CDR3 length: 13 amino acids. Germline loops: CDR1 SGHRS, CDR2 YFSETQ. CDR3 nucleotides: TGCGCCAGCGCCGAACCACATACCTACGAGCAGTACTTC. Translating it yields CASAEPHTYEQYF. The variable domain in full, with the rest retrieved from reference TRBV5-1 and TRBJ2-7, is KAGVTQTPRYLIKTRGQQVTLSCSPISGHRSVSWYQQTPGQGLQFLFEYFSETQRNKGNFPGRFSGRQFSNSRSEMNVSTLELGDSALYLCASAEPHTYEQYFGPGTRLTVT.

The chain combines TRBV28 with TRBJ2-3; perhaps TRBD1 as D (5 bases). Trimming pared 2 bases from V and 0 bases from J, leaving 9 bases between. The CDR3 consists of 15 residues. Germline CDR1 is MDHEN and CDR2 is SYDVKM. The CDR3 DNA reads TGTGCCAGCAGTTTACCAGGGATTAGCACAGATACGCAGTATTTT. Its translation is CASSLPGISTDTQYF.

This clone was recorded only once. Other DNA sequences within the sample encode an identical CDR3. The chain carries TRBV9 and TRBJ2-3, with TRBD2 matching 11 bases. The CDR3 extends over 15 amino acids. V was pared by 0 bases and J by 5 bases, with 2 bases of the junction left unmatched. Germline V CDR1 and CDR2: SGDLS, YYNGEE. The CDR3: CASSVGLAGGDTQYF. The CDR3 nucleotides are TGTGCCAGCAGCGTAGGGCTAGCGGGAGGAGATACGCAGTATTTT.

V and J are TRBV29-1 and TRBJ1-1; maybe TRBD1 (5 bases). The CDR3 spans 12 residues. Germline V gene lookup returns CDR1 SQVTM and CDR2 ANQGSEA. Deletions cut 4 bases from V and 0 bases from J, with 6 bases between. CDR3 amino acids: CSVGGVNTEAFF. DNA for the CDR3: TGCAGCGTTGGAGGGGTGAACACTGAAGCTTTCTTT. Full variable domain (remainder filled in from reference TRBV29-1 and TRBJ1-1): SAVISQKPSRDICQRGTSLTIQCQVDSQVTMMFWYRQQPGQSLTLIATANQGSEATYESGFVIDKFPISRPNLTFSTLTVSNMSPEDSSIYLCSVGGVNTEAFFGQGTRLTVV.

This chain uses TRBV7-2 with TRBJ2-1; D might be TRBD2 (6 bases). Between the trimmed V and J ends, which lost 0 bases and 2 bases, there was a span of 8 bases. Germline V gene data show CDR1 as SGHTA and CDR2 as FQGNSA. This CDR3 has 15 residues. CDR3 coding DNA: TGTGCCAGCAGCTTAGCGGCGGGAACCTACAATGAGCAGTTCTTC. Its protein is CASSLAAGTYNEQFF.

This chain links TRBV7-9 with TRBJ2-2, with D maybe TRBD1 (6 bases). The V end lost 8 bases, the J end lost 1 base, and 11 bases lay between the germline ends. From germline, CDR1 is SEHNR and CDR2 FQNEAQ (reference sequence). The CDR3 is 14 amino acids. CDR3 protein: CASLRTENTGELFF. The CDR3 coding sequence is TGTGCCAGCTTACGGACAGAGAACACCGGGGAGCTGTTTTTT.